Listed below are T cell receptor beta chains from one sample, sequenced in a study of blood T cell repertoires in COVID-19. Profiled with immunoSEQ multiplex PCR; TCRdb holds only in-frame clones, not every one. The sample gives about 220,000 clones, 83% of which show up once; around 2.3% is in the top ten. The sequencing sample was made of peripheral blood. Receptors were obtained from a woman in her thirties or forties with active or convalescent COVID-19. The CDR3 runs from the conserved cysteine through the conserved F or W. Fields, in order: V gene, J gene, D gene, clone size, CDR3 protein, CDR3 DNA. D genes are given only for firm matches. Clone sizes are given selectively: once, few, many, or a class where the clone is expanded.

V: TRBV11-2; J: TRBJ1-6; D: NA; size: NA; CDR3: CASSFSQDNSPLHF; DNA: TGTGCCAGCAGCTTTAGTCAGGATAATTCACCCCTCCACTTT
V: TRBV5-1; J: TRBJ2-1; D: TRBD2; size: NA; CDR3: CASSLVRQAGGIDEQFF; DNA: TGCGCCAGCAGCTTGGTTCGACAAGCGGGGGGTATTGATGAGCAGTTCTTC
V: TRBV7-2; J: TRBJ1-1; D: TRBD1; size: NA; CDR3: CASSSWTGHPEAFF; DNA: TGTGCCAGCAGCTCTTGGACAGGTCACCCTGAAGCTTTCTTT
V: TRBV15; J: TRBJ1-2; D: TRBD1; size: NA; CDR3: CATSRDSGRWGQGIFYGYTF; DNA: TGTGCCACCAGCAGAGATAGTGGGAGGTGGGGACAGGGGATCTTTTACGGCTACACCTTC
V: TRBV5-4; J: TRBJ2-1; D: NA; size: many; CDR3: CASSRDRNEQFF; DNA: TGTGCCAGCAGCCGGGATCGCAATGAGCAGTTCTTC
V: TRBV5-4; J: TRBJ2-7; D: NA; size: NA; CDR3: CASSFGTGSIYEQYF; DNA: TGTGCCAGCAGCTTTGGAACGGGATCAATCTACGAGCAGTACTTC
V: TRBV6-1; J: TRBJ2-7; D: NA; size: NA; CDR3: CASSELRTGEQYF; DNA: TGTGCCAGCAGTGAGCTAAGGACGGGGGAGCAGTACTTC
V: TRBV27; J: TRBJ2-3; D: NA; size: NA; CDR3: CASSFHTGRDTQYF; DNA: TGTGCCAGCAGTTTTCATACAGGGAGAGATACGCAGTATTTT
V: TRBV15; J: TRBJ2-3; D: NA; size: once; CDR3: CATSRDFGGSGADTQYF; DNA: TGTGCCACCAGCAGAGATTTCGGAGGGAGTGGCGCAGATACGCAGTATTTT
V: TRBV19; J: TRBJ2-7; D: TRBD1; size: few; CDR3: CASSFPGQGAKYF; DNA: TGTGCCAGTAGTTTCCCGGGACAGGGGGCGAAGTACTTC
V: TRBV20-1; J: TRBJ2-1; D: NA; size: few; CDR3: CSASLTRQNEQFF; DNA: TGCAGTGCTAGTTTGACTAGACAGAATGAGCAGTTCTTC
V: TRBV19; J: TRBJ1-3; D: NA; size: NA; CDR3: CASSIEIGRAFSGNTIYF; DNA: TGTGCCAGTAGTATAGAGATCGGCAGGGCCTTCTCTGGAAACACCATATATTTT
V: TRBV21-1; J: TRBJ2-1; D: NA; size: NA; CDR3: CASSKATSGGGSEQFF; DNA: TGTGCCAGCAGCAAAGCGACTAGCGGGGGAGGTAGTGAGCAGTTCTTC
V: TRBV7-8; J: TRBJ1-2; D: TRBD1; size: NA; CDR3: CASSRGQGTGYTF; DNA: TGTGCCAGCAGCCGGGGACAGGGTACCGGCTACACCTTC
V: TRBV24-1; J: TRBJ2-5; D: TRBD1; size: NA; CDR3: CATRSDRGEETQYF; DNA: TGTGCCACCAGGTCCGACAGGGGGGAAGAGACCCAGTACTTC
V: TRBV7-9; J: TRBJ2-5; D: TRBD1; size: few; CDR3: CASSLDRVETQYF; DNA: TGTGCCAGCAGCTTGGACAGGGTAGAGACCCAGTACTTC
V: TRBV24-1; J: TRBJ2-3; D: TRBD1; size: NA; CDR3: CATSDWTGSTDTQYF; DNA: TGTGCCACCAGTGATTGGACAGGGAGCACAGATACGCAGTATTTT
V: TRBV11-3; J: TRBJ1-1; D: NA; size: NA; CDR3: CASSPRSSAEAFF; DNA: TGTGCCAGCAGCCCCCGGTCGTCCGCTGAAGCTTTCTTT
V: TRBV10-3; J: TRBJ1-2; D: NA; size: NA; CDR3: CAISGNRYGYTF; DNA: TGTGCCATCAGTGGTAATCGCTATGGCTACACCTTC
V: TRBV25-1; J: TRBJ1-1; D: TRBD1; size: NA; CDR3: CASSGLGPGTGGYTEAFF; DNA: TGTGCCAGCAGTGGACTAGGTCCCGGGACAGGGGGGTACACTGAAGCTTTCTTT
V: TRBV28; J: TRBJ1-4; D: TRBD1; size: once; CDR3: CASRTGTASTNEKLFF; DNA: TGTGCCAGCAGGACAGGGACAGCCTCAACTAATGAAAAACTGTTTTTT
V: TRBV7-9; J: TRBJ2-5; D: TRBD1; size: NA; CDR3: CASSPGTGQETQYF; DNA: TGTGCCAGCAGCCCGGGGACAGGCCAAGAGACCCAGTACTTC
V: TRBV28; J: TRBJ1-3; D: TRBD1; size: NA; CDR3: CASGKPGGAGTGNTIYF; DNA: TGTGCCAGCGGCAAGCCAGGGGGCGCGGGGACTGGAAACACCATATATTTT